Below, 22 T cell receptor beta chains from the same sample are listed, as sequenced in a study of blood T cell repertoires in COVID-19. TCRdb keeps only in-frame clones here, not all; method: immunoSEQ multiplex PCR. The sample has 350,000 to 450,000 clones; approximately 90% are singletons. Sequenced input: PBMCs or T cells enriched from blood (not recorded which). These receptors were taken from a middle-aged woman who had been exposed to COVID-19.

This clone came up a few times. Within the sample, other DNA sequences also encode this same CDR3. This chain connects TRBV2 to TRBJ2-7, with no clear D. This CDR3 is built from 11 residues. Trimming cost V 8 bases and J 3 bases, with 8 bases left between them. Germline V gene lookup returns CDR1 SNHLY and CDR2 FYNNEI. This CDR3 reads CASHSNYEQYF. CDR3 in DNA: TGTGCCAGCCATTCAAACTACGAGCAGTACTTC. Filled out from reference TRBV2 and TRBJ2-7, the complete variable domain reads EPEVTQTPSHQVTQMGQEVILRCVPISNHLYFYWYRQILGQKVEFLVSFYNNEISEKSEIFDDQFSVERPDGSNFTLKIRSTKLEDSAMYFCASHSNYEQYFGPGTRLTVT.

The V and J genes are TRBV19 and TRBJ1-1, with 9 bases lining up with TRBD1. The germline V gene encodes CDR1 LNHDA and CDR2 SQIVND (reference sequence). With V trimmed by 6 bases and J by 0 bases, 2 bases remained unmatched. This CDR3 is built from 14 residues. CDR3 nucleotides: TGTGCCAGTAGGGACAGGGGCATGAACACTGAAGCTTTCTTT. Amino acids: CASRDRGMNTEAFF.

This chain connects TRBV5-1 to TRBJ1-3, with 7 positions matching TRBD1. V lost 9 bases to trimming and J lost 2 bases; unmatched junction nucleotides: 17. The germline gives CDR1 SGHRS, CDR2 YFSETQ. The CDR3 has 17 amino acids. CDR3 loop: CATSAAPGGYAGNTIYF. CDR3 DNA sequence: TGCGCCACTAGCGCGGCCCCAGGGGGATACGCTGGAAACACCATATATTTT.

The genes are TRBV24-1 and TRBJ1-2, with D unresolved. Looked up from germline, CDR1 is KGHDR and CDR2 is SFDVKD. Trimming left V 1 base short and J 4 bases short, with 6 bases between. The CDR3 totals 13 residues. CDR3 residues: CATSDLGGYGYTF. CDR3 DNA: TGTGCCACCAGTGATTTAGGCGGCTATGGCTACACCTTC.

This clone was seen once. The V and J genes are TRBV5-1 and TRBJ1-2, with 12 bases aligning to TRBD1. The germline V gene encodes CDR1 SGHRS and CDR2 YFSETQ. V shed 3 bases and J 9 bases; nucleotides not matched to a gene: 9. CDR3 length equals 15 residues. CDR3 DNA sequence: TGCGCCAGCAGCTCAACCGGGACAGGGGGCTTCCGCTACACCTTC. Translated, it gives CASSSTGTGGFRYTF.

This chain joins TRBV5-1 and TRBJ2-3, with TRBD1 as a possible D gene (6 bases). V lost 3 bases to trimming and J lost 1 base, with 6 bases between them. Germline assignment: CDR1 SGHRS and CDR2 YFSETQ. This CDR3 has 13 amino acids. CDR3 DNA: TGCGCCAGCAGCTACAGGGGCACAGATACGCAGTATTTT. This encodes CASSYRGTDTQYF. Based on the CDR3 plus reference TRBV5-1 and TRBJ2-3, the full variable domain is KAGVTQTPRYLIKTRGQQVTLSCSPISGHRSVSWYQQTPGQGLQFLFEYFSETQRNKGNFPGRFSGRQFSNSRSEMNVSTLELGDSALYLCASSYRGTDTQYFGPGTRLTVL.

This chain uses TRBV9 with TRBJ2-3, with D possibly being TRBD2 (7 bases). Germline-derived CDR1 and CDR2 are SGDLS and YYNGEE. V was trimmed by 4 bases and J by 5 bases, leaving 17 bases between them. This CDR3 is built from 15 residues. The CDR3 protein is CASSPVGGPRDTQYF. CDR3 bases: TGTGCCAGCAGCCCCGTGGGGGGGCCGAGAGATACGCAGTATTTT.

The chain combines TRBV19 with TRBJ1-1; 7 bases match TRBD1. Trimming removed 6 bases from V and 0 bases from J; junction bases left unmatched: 4. Germline CDR1 LNHDA, CDR2 SQIVND (reference sequence). CDR3 length: 14 amino acids. The CDR3 nucleotides read TGTGCCAGTAGGCCGGGACAGCTGAACACTGAAGCTTTCTTT. It encodes CASRPGQLNTEAFF.

The rearrangement links TRBV5-1 to TRBJ1-4, with D tentatively TRBD1 (6 bases). Germline CDR1 and CDR2: SGHRS and YFSETQ. The CDR3 extends over 15 amino acids. Trimming pared 3 bases from V and 5 bases from J, leaving 14 bases between. For the CDR3, the DNA is TGCGCCAGCAGCTACCAGGGGCAGGGGAATGAAAAACTGTTTTTT. Translating gives CASSYQGQGNEKLFF.

V gene TRBV30 combines with J gene TRBJ2-5, with 8 bases fitting TRBD2. This CDR3 comprises 14 residues. CDR1 and CDR2 from the germline V gene are GTSNPN and SVGIG (reference sequence). V gave up 3 bases and J gave up 4 bases; unmatched junction bases: 7. Here the CDR3 reads CAWRGSGSSETQYF. The CDR3 DNA is TGTGCCTGGAGGGGGAGCGGGAGCTCAGAGACCCAGTACTTC.

V and J are TRBV19 and TRBJ2-7; 7 bases match TRBD1. CDR1 is LNHDA, CDR2 SQIVND, per germline (reference sequence). The CDR3 consists of 14 residues. The V and J ends lost 8 bases and 3 bases, in that order; junction bases with no gene match: 10. CDR3 protein: CASSAATGLYEQYF. Written as DNA, the CDR3 is TGTGCCAGTTCGGCCGCGACAGGGCTCTACGAGCAGTACTTC. Filled out from reference TRBV19 and TRBJ2-7, the complete variable domain reads DGGITQSPKYLFRKEGQNVTLSCEQNLNHDAMYWYRQDPGQGLRLIYYSQIVNDFQKGDIAEGYSVSREKKESFPLTVTSAQKNPTAFYLCASSAATGLYEQYFGPGTRLTVT.

The V gene is TRBV6-2 or TRBV6-3, the J gene TRBJ1-2, with D perhaps matching TRBD1 (5 bases). V was trimmed by 2 bases and J by 8 bases, leaving 12 bases between them. The CDR3 totals 13 residues. Germline CDR1 is MNHEY and CDR2 is SVGEGT. The DNA of the CDR3 is TGTGCCAGCAGTTACAGTCAGGGATACGGCTACACCTTC. It is translated as CASSYSQGYGYTF.

The chain couples TRBV6-2 or TRBV6-3 to TRBJ2-7; D is perhaps TRBD2 (6 bases). The CDR3 is 17 residues long. V shed 7 bases and J shed 3 bases, with 25 bases lying between them. CDR1 and CDR2 from the germline V gene are MNHEY and SVGEGT. The CDR3: CASIPSDAGRGNYEQYF. Written as DNA, the CDR3 is TGTGCCAGCATCCCATCGGATGCGGGGCGCGGTAACTACGAGCAGTACTTC.

The chain employs TRBV24-1 and TRBJ2-1; 8 positions agree with TRBD1. J lost 5 bases, V lost 5 bases, and 10 bases had no gene match. The CDR3 totals 16 residues. Germline CDR1 is KGHDR and CDR2 is SFDVKD. CDR3 protein: CATSGVRGPGHNEQFF. The CDR3, as DNA: TGTGCCACCAGTGGCGTCAGGGGGCCCGGGCACAATGAGCAGTTCTTC.

The chain links TRBV30 to TRBJ2-7; TRBD1 matches 9 bases. Germline-derived CDR1 and CDR2 are GTSNPN and SVGIG (reference sequence). This CDR3 comprises 12 residues. The CDR3 bases are TGTACTGCCGGGACAGGGATCTACGAGCAGTACTTC. Protein: CTAGTGIYEQYF.

V and J are TRBV19 and TRBJ1-1, with D possibly TRBD1 on 6 matching bases. The CDR3 is 14 residues long. Germline values: CDR1 LNHDA, CDR2 SQIVND (reference sequence). Trimming pared 6 bases from V and 1 base from J, leaving 12 bases between. The CDR3 sequence: CASRRQAWNTEAFF. CDR3 DNA sequence: TGTGCCAGTAGGAGACAGGCCTGGAACACTGAAGCTTTCTTT.

V gene TRBV11-2 combines with J gene TRBJ2-3; 11 bases map to TRBD2. Germline values: CDR1 SGHAT, CDR2 FQNNGV. After removal of 1 base from V and 5 bases from J, the junction contained 5 bases not matched to a gene. The CDR3 covers 16 residues. The CDR3 is CASSLALAGVVDTQYF. Written as DNA, the CDR3 is TGTGCCAGCAGCTTAGCACTAGCGGGGGTAGTAGATACGCAGTATTTT.

The V and J genes are TRBV4-2 and TRBJ2-1, with D possibly TRBD2 on 6 matching bases. Deletions cut 4 bases from V and 0 bases from J, with 13 bases between. CDR3 length: 16 amino acids. Germline CDR1 reads LGHNA; CDR2 reads YNFKEQ. CDR3: CASSPTRGGSYNEQFF. CDR3 in DNA: TGTGCCAGCAGCCCCACCCGGGGAGGCTCCTACAATGAGCAGTTCTTC.

This rearrangement joins TRBV27 to TRBJ2-7, with 8 bases aligning to TRBD1. J gave up 3 bases and V 5 bases, and 9 bases lay outside the gene matches. Germline CDR1 reads MNHEY; CDR2 reads SMNVEV (reference sequence). The CDR3 runs to 15 residues. CDR3 sequence (DNA): TGTGCCAGCAGTCTAAAGACAGGGGAAGGCTACGAGCAGTACTTC. Translated, it gives CASSLKTGEGYEQYF.

This clone occurred once. The V gene is TRBV18, the J gene TRBJ2-5; unclear D gene. There are 14 residues in the CDR3. CDR1 and CDR2 from the germline V gene are KGHSH and LQKENI. The ends were cut back, 3 bases at V and 1 base at J, with 9 bases in the middle. CDR3 loop: CASSPYSLQETQYF. CDR3 bases: TGTGCCAGCTCACCTTATTCCCTCCAAGAGACCCAGTACTTC.

V usage is TRBV27 and J usage is TRBJ1-2, with D possibly TRBD1 on 6 matching bases. There are 14 residues in the CDR3. Germline CDR1 is MNHEY and CDR2 is SMNVEV (reference sequence). Trimming took off 8 bases at V and 1 base at J, with 14 bases between the two ends. The CDR3 region is CASSTGRYNYGYTF. The CDR3 DNA reads TGTGCCAGCTCAACAGGGCGGTATAACTATGGCTACACCTTC.

The chain uses TRBV12-3 or TRBV12-4 and TRBJ1-2; 8 bases are a match to TRBD1. The CDR3 runs to 13 residues. J was trimmed by 8 bases and V by 6 bases; bases with no gene match: 8. CDR3 in DNA: TGTGCCAGCAGCTCGGGACAGGTATCCGGCTACACCTTC. Protein product: CASSSGQVSGYTF.